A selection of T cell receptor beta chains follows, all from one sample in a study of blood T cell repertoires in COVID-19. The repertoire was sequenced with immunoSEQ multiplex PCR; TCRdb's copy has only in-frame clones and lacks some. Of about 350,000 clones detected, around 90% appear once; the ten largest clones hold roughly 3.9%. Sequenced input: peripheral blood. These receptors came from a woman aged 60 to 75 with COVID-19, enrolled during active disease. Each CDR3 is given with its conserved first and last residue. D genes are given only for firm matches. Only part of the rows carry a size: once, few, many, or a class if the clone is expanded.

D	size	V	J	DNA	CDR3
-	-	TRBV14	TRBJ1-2	TGTGCCAGCAGCCCACAGGGTCTAGGCTACACCTTC	CASSPQGLGYTF
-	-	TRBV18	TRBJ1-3	TGTGCCAGCTCACCGTTCCGCAGGGGATCTGGAAACACCATATATTTT	CASSPFRRGSGNTIYF
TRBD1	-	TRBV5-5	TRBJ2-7	TGTGCCAGCAGCTTGGCCGGACAGGGAGTCTACGAGCAGTACTTC	CASSLAGQGVYEQYF
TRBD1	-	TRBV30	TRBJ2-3	TGTGCCTGGAGGAGACAGGGGGCTAAAGATACGCAGTATTTT	CAWRRQGAKDTQYF
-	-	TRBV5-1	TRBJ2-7	TGCGCCAGCAGCTTGATGGAGGCCTCCTACGAGCAGTACTTC	CASSLMEASYEQYF
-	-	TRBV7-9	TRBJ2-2	TGTGCCAGCGAATTCGGGACACTGAACACCGGGGAGCTGTTTTTT	CASEFGTLNTGELFF
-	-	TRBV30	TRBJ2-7	TGTGCCTCGAGGGTGCGGGGCCTCTACGAGCAGTACTTC	CASRVRGLYEQYF
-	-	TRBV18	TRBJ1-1	TGTGCCAGCTCACCACCACCGGGAGGCGGCACTGAAGCTTTCTTT	CASSPPPGGGTEAFF
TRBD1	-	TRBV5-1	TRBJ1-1	TGCGCCAGCAGCTCGCAGGGGGCCCCCGAGTATAGTTCAAGGAAGGCTGAAGCTTTCTTT	CASSSQGAPEYSSRKAEAFF
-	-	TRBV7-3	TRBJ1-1	TGTGCCAGCAGTTCAGGGGCCACTGAAGCTTTCTTT	CASSSGATEAFF
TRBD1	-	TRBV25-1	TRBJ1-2	TGTGCCAGCAGGGACAGGGGAGCTAACTATGGCTACACCTTC	CASRDRGANYGYTF
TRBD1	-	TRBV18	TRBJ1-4	TGTGCCAGCTCACCTCTATCCGGGACAGGGGTTAATGAAAAACTGTTTTTT	CASSPLSGTGVNEKLFF
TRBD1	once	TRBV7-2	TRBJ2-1	TGTGCCAGCAGCTTTAACAGGGGTTCGCACAATGAGCAGTTCTTC	CASSFNRGSHNEQFF
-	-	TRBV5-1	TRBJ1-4	TGCGCCAGCAGCCCCCGGGCAGGGGCCGGTGAAAAACTGTTTTTT	CASSPRAGAGEKLFF
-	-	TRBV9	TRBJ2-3	TGTGCCAGCAGCCCACGACTCCGAATAGAAGATACGCAGTATTTT	CASSPRLRIEDTQYF
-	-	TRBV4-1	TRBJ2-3	TGCGCCAGCAGCCAGCCTGTCGGGGATACGCAGTATTTT	CASSQPVGDTQYF
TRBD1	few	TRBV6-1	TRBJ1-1	TGTGCCAGCAGTGAAGACCACAGGGGGCGAACTGAAGCTTTCTTT	CASSEDHRGRTEAFF
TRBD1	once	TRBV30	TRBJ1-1	TGTGCCTGGAGTTTGGGGACAGGGGCCACTGAAGCTTTCTTT	CAWSLGTGATEAFF
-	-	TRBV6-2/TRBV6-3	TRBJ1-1	TGTGCCAGCAGTTATCCAGTGAACACTGAAGCTTTCTTT	CASSYPVNTEAFF
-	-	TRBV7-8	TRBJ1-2	TGTGCCAGCAGCTTAAGACAGAACTATGGCTACACCTTC	CASSLRQNYGYTF
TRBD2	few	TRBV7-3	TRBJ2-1	TGTGCCAGCAGCTTAACCCGGGCGCGCGGGGGCTACAATGAGCAGTTCTTC	CASSLTRARGGYNEQFF
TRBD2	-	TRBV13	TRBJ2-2	TGTGCCAGCAGCGCGGACGACCAGCGGGGGGGCCCCGGGGAGCTGTTTTTT	CASSADDQRGGPGELFF
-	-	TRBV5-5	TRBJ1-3	TGTGCCAGCAGCTTGGTAATAATGGGAAACACCATATATTTT	CASSLVIMGNTIYF
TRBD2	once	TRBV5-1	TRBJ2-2	TGCGCCAGCACCCGAACCGGGACTAGCATGTTCCCCACCGGGGAGCTGTTTTTT	CASTRTGTSMFPTGELFF
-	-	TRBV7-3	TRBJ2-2	TGTGCCAGCAGCTTAATGGGCAGCCTTACCGGGGAGCTGTTTTTT	CASSLMGSLTGELFF
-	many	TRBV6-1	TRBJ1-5	TGTGCCAGCAGTGAAAGACTCTATAGCAATCAGCCCCAGCATTTT	CASSERLYSNQPQHF
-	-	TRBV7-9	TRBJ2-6	TGTGCCAGCAGCTCTAGACCCTCTGGGGCCAACGTCCTGACTTTC	CASSSRPSGANVLTF
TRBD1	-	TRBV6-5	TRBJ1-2	TGTGCCAGCAGGATAACAGGGGGCAGGAACTATGGCTACACCTTC	CASRITGGRNYGYTF
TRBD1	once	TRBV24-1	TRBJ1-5	TGTGCCACCAGTGATGCCGGGACAGGGGTGCAGCCCCAGCATTTT	CATSDAGTGVQPQHF
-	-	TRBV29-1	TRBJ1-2	TGCAGCATGTCACAGGGAGATGGCTACACCTTC	CSMSQGDGYTF
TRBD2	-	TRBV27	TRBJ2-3	TGTGCCAGCAGCCGGACTAGCGGGGGGCGCTCCACAGATACGCAGTATTTT	CASSRTSGGRSTDTQYF
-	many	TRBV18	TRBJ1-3	TGTGCCAGCTCAGAAACTCCCGTCTCTGGAAACACCATATATTTT	CASSETPVSGNTIYF
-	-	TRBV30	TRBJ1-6	TGCGCCTGGAGTGTTATGGGGGGGAATTCACCCCTCCACTTT	CAWSVMGGNSPLHF
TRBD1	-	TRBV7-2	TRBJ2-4	TGTGCCAGCAGCTCTCCGAGGGGGCGTTATGAAAACATTCAGTACTTC	CASSSPRGRYENIQYF
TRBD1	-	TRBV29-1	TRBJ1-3	TGCAGCGTACAGGGGCTCGGAAACACCATATATTTT	CSVQGLGNTIYF
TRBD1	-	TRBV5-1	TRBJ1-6	TGCGCCAGCAGCTTAAGGACAGGGGCTGATTCACCCCTCCACTTT	CASSLRTGADSPLHF
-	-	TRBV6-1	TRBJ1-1	TGTGCCAGCAGTGAAGCATTAGCCGGGACACCGCCTGAAGCTTTCTTT	CASSEALAGTPPEAFF
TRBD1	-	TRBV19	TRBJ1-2	TGTGCCAGTAGTACCCGGACAGGCTATGGCTACACCTTC	CASSTRTGYGYTF
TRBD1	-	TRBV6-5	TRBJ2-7	TGTGCCAGCAGACCCGACAGGGGGAGGGTCTACGAGCAGTACTTC	CASRPDRGRVYEQYF
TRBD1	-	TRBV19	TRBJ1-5	TGTGCCAGTCGGGACAGGGGTGATCAGCCCCAGCATTTT	CASRDRGDQPQHF
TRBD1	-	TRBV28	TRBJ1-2	TGTGCCAGCAGTTTGGGACAGGGCTTCAGGGGCTACACCTTC	CASSLGQGFRGYTF
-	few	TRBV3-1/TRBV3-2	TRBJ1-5	TGTGCCAGCAGCCAAGGGCACCACAATCAGCCCCAGCATTTT	CASSQGHHNQPQHF
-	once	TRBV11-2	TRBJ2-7	TGTGCCAGCAGCTTTGGGCCAGGGACCTACGAGCAGTACTTC	CASSFGPGTYEQYF
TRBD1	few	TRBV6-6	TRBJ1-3	TGTGCCAGCAGTACAGGGGGCTCTGGAAACACCATATATTTT	CASSTGGSGNTIYF
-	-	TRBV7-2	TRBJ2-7	TGTGCCAGCAGCTTAGGCCCTAGCCGCTACGAGCAGTACTTC	CASSLGPSRYEQYF
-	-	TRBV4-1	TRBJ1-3	TGCGCCAGCAGCCAAGGGAGTCAGTCATCTGGAAACACCATATATTTT	CASSQGSQSSGNTIYF
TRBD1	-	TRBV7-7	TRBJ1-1	TGTGCCAGCAGCCCAGGACAGGCAAGCACTGAAGCTTTCTTT	CASSPGQASTEAFF
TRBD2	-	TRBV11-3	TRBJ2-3	TGTGCCAGCAGCCCCCCCGACGGGATAGCGGGGTTGGATACGCAGTATTTT	CASSPPDGIAGLDTQYF
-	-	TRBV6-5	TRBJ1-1	TGTGCCAGCAGTTGGGGGGGGAAAACTGAAGCTTTCTTT	CASSWGGKTEAFF
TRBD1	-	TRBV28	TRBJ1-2	TGTGCCAGCAGTTTAGATGGGACAGCTGCATCAAGCTACACCTTC	CASSLDGTAASSYTF
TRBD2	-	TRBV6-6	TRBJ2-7	TGTGCCAGCAGCCGGACTAGCGGGGGGAGCTCCTACGAGCAGTACTTC	CASSRTSGGSSYEQYF
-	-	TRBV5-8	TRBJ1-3	TGTGCCAGCAGCCGGGGGAGGGGAAACACCATATATTTT	CASSRGRGNTIYF
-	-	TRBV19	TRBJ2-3	TGTGCCAGTAGTAGTGGCGGGGGCGGGAAAGATACGCAGTATTTT	CASSSGGGGKDTQYF
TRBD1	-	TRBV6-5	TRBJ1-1	TGTGCCAGCAGTTACTCCACAGGGGGCTCGGCTGAAGCTTTCTTT	CASSYSTGGSAEAFF
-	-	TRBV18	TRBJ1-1	TGTGCCAGCTCACCACCGGTCGGGGGGGATTACACTGAAGCTTTCTTT	CASSPPVGGDYTEAFF
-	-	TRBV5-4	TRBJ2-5	TGTGCCAGCAGCTTGGCCTGGTCGGATACGGGGGAGACCCAGTACTTC	CASSLAWSDTGETQYF
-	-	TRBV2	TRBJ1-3	TGTGCCAGCACCACGGGGGGTTCTGGAAACACCATATATTTT	CASTTGGSGNTIYF
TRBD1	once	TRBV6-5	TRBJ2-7	TGTGCCAGCAGTTACCGGGACAGAGGCTACGAGCAGTACTTC	CASSYRDRGYEQYF